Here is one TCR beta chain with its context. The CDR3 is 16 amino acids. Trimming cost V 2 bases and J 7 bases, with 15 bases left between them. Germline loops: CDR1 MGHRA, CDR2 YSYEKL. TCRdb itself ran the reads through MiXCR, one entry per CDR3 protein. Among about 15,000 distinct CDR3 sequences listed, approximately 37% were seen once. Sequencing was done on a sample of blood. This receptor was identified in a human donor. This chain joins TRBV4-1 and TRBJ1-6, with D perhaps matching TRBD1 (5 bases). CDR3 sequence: CASSQNLGALNSPLHF. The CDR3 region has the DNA TGCGCCAGCAGCCAAAACCTAGGGGCTCTCAATTCACCCCTCCACTTT.